This T cell receptor (beta chain) is drawn from a study of blood T cell repertoires in COVID-19. Study as a whole: COVID-19 samples collected from the United States, Italy and Spain covered acute and convalescent phases. PBMCs, B-cell-depleted T cells, or T cells were the source of the cDNA or gDNA that made up the material.

Per the authors' pipeline: Using reference gene primer amplification, nucleated cell counts were estimated. Produced via immunoSEQ multiplex PCR; TCRdb's table is partial and in-frame only. Clonal size and the V and J genes are those of that table, whereas D and trimming came from the DNA. Of around 140,000 clones listed, around 89% were seen once; the top ten hold about 2.9%. The CDR3 totals 17 residues. Germline V lookup: CDR1 SGHTA, CDR2 FQGNSA. Deletions cut 8 bases from V and 5 bases from J, with 27 bases between. Source material: peripheral blood. The J gene is TRBJ1-2, the V gene TRBV7-2; perhaps TRBD1 as D (6 bases). The sequence was obtained from a man aged 55 to 70 with active or convalescent COVID-19. CDR3 nucleotide sequence: TGTGCCAGCGGTTTCGGGACACCTCTCTACTCCGATTATGGCTACACCTTC. This codes for CASGFGTPLYSDYGYTF.